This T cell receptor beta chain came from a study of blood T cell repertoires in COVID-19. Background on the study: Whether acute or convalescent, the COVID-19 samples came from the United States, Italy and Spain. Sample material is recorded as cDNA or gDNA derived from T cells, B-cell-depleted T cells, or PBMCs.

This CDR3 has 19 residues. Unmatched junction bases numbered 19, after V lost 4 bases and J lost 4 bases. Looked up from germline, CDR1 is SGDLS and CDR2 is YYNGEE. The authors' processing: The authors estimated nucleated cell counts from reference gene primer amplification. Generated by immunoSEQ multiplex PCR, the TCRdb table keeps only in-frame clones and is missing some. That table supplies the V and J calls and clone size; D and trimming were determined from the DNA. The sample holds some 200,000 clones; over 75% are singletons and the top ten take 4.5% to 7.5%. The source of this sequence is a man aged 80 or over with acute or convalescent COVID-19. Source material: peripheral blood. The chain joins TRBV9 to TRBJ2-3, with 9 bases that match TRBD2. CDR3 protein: CASSPHKGTSPVGADTQYF. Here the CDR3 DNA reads TGTGCCAGCAGCCCACACAAGGGGACTAGCCCGGTCGGTGCAGATACGCAGTATTTT. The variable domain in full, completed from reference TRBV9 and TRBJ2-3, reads DSGVTQTPKHLITATGQRVTLRCSPRSGDLSVYWYQQSLDQGLQFLIQYYNGEERAKGNILERFSAQQFPDLHSELNLSSLELGDSALYFCASSPHKGTSPVGADTQYFGPGTRLTVL.